This record looks at one T cell receptor beta chain sequence and its context. This entry is derived from a study of blood T cells in healthy people across ages. As for the study in general: Template switching retrieved approximately one barcoded beta molecule for each two T cells.

Then a second PCR, running about 7 to 11 cycles, was carried out with a sample-barcoded 5' primer and a J-beta primer mix. Sequencing recovered at least 3 million CDR3-containing paired-end reads from each sample. Using its own MiXCR run on the 5' RACE reads, TCRdb lists one record per CDR3 protein. The sample contains fewer than 950,000 distinct CDR3 sequences, roughly 53% of which appear only once. V was pared by 8 bases and J by 8 bases, with 13 bases between. The CDR3 loop spans 11 amino acids. Germline assignment: CDR1 SQVTM and CDR2 ANQGSEA. The source of this sequence is a man older than 75 in good health. The rearrangement links TRBV29-1 to TRBJ2-1; the D is unclear. The material sequenced was blood. The CDR3 nucleotides are TGCAGCCTGGCAATCTTCGATGAGCAGTTCTTC. This encodes CSLAIFDEQFF.